Sequencing of this TCR beta chain was carried out in a study of CD8 T cells in Susac syndrome. This CDR3 is 15 amino acids long. V dropped 3 bases and J dropped 1 base, with 15 bases sitting between them. Germline-derived CDR1 and CDR2 are DFQATT and SNEGSKA (reference sequence). TEMRA cells were FACS-enriched, and CD8+ and CD4+ T cells were isolated negatively. RNA amounts of about 0.5 to 1 ug underwent reverse transcription with random hexamers. From the immunoSEQ multiplex PCR reads, TCRdb called clonotypes with MiXCR, one entry per CDR3 protein. The table shows 200,000 to 250,000 distinct CDR3 sequences, with 95% occurring only once.

This chain connects TRBV20-1 to TRBJ1-1; D is undetermined. The clonotype was recovered from a human donor with multiple sclerosis. The sample consisted of CD4+ T cells from PBMCs. In DNA form, the CDR3 reads TGCAGTGCTAGGGGAGGAATAAGTTGGAACACTGAAGCTTTCTTT. It encodes CSARGGISWNTEAFF.